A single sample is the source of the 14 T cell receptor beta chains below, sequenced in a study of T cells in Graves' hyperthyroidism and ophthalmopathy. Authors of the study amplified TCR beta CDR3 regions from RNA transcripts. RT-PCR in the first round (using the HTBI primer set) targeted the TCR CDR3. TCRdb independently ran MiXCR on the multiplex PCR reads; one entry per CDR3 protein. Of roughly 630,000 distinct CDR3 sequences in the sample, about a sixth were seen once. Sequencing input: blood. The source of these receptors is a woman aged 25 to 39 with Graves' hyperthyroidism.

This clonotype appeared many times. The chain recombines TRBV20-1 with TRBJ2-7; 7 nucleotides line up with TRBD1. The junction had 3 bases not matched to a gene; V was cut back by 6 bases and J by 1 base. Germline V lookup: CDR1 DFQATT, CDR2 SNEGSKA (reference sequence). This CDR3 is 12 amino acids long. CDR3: CSATGQSYEQYF. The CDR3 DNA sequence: TGCAGTGCGACGGGACAGTCCTACGAGCAGTACTTC.

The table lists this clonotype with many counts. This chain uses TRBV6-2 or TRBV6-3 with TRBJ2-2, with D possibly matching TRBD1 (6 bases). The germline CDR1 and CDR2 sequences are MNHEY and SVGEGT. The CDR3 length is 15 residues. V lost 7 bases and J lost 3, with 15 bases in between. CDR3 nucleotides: TGTGCCAGCACTCACAGGGTGGCGGACACCGGGGAGCTGTTTTTT. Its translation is CASTHRVADTGELFF.

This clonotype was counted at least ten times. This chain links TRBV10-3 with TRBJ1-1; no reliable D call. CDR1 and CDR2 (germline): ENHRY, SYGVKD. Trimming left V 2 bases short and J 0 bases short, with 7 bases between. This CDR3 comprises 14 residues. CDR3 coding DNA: TGTGCCATCAGTGAGGACATGATGAACACTGAAGCTTTCTTT. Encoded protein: CAISEDMMNTEAFF.

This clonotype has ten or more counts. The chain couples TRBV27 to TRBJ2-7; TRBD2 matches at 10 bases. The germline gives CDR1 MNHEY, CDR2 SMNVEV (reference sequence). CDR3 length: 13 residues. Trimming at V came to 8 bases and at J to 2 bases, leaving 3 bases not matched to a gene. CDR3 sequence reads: CASGLAGAYEQYF. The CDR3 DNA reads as TGTGCCAGCGGCCTAGCGGGGGCCTACGAGCAGTACTTC.

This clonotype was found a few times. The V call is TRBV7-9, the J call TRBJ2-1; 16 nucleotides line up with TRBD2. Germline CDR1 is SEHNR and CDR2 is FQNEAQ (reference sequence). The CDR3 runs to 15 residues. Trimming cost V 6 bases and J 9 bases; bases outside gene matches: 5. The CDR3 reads CASRLGLAGGAEQFF. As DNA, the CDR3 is TGTGCCAGCAGGCTGGGACTAGCGGGAGGGGCTGAGCAGTTCTTC.

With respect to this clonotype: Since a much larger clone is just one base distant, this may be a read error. In nucleotides, the CDR3 is TGCGCCAGCAGTGGTCGAGGTTTCCACGAGCAGTACTTC. This encodes CASSGRGFHEQYF. The chain has TRBV10-1 and TRBJ2-7; D unresolved. CDR1 and CDR2 from the germline V gene are WNHNN and SYGVQD (reference sequence). The CDR3 is 13 amino acids. The ends were cut back, 4 bases at V and 5 bases at J, with 12 bases in the middle.

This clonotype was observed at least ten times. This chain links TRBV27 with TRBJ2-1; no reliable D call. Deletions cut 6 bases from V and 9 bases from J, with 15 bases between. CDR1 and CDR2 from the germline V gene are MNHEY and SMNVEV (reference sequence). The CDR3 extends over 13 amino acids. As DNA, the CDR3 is TGTGCCAGCAGCCACAATTGGGGTACTGAGCAGTTCTTC. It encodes CASSHNWGTEQFF.

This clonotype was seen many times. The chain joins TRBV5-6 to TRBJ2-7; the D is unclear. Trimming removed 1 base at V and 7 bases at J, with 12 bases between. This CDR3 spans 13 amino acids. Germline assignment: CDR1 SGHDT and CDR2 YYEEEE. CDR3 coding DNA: TGTGCCAGCAGCTTGAGGCAGGTGGGGGAGCAGTACTTC. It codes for CASSLRQVGEQYF.

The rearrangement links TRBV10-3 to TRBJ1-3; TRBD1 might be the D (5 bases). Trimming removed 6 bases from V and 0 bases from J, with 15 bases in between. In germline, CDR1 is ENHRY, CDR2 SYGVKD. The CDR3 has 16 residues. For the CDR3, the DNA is TGTGCCATCAGGGGACGGCCAGGCCCCTCTGGAAACACCATATATTTT. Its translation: CAIRGRPGPSGNTIYF.

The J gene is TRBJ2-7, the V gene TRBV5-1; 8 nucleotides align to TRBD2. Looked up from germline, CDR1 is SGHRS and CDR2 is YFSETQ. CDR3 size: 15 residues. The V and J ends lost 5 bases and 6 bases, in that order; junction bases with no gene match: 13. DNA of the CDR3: TGCGCCAGCAGGGGGGCCGGGGGGGCTCGTTTCGAGCAGTACTTC. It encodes CASRGAGGARFEQYF.

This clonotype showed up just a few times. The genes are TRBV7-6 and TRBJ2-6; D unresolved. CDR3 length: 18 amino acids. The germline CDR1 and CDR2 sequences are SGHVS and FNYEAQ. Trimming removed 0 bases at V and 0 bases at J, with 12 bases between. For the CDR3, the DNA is TGTGCCAGCAGCTTAGCCTATAAAGGAAACTCTGGGGCCAACGTCCTGACTTTC. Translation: CASSLAYKGNSGANVLTF.

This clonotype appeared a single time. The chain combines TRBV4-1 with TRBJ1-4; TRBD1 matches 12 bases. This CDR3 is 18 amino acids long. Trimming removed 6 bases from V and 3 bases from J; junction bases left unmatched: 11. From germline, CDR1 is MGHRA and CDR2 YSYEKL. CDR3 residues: CASSSGTGGMLANEKLFF. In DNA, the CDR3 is TGCGCCAGCAGTAGCGGGACAGGGGGCATGTTAGCTAATGAAAAACTGTTTTTT.

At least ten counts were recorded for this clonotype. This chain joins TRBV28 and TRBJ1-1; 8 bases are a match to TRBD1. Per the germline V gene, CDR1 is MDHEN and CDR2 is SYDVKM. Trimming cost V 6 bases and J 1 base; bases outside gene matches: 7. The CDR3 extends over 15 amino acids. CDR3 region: CASSLTGASNTEAFF. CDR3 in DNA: TGTGCCAGCAGCCTGACAGGGGCGTCGAACACTGAAGCTTTCTTT.

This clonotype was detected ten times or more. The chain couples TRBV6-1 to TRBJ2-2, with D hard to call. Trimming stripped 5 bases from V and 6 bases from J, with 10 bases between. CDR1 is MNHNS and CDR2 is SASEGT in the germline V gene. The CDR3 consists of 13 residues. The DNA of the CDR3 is TGTGCCAGCAGTTACCTGAGGTCCGGGGAGCTGTTTTTT. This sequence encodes CASSYLRSGELFF.